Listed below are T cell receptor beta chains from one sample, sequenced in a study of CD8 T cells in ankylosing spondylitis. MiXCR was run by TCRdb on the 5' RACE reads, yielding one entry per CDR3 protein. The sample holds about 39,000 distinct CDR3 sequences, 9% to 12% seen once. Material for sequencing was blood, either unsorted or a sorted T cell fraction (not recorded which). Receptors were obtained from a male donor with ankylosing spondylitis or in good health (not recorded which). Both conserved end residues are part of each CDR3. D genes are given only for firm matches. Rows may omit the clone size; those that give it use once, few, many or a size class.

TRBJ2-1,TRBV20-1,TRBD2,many,TGCAGTGCTAGTCTAGCGGGAGTTCACAATGAGCAGTTCTTC,CSASLAGVHNEQFF
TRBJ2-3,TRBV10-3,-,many,TGTGCCATCAGAGCTACTCCCCCCGGGACCCTAACCAACATAGGCACAGATACGCAGTATTTT,CAIRATPPGTLTNIGTDTQYF
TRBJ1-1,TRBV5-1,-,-,TGCGCCAGCAGCTTGGTCCCCGCAGGTGAAGCTTTCTTT,CASSLVPAGEAFF
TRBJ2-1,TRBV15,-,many,TGTGCCACCAGCAGAGGCCTTTTTTCGACAGGATACAATGAGCAGTTCTTC,CATSRGLFSTGYNEQFF
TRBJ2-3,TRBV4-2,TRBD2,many,TGTGCCAGCAGCCTTTCTGGACTAGCGGGAGTTACAGATACGCAGTATTTT,CASSLSGLAGVTDTQYF
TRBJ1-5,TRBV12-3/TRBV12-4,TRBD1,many,TGTGCCAGCAGTTTAGGTAATACAGGGGGATATAGCAATCAGCCCCAGCATTTT,CASSLGNTGGYSNQPQHF
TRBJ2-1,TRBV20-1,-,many,TGCAGTGCTAGGGGAGAGGTGGGCAATGAGCAGTTCTTC,CSARGEVGNEQFF
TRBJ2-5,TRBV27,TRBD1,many,TGTGCCAGCAGTTTAGGGACAGGGGGCTCGCGAGAGACCCAGTACTTC,CASSLGTGGSRETQYF
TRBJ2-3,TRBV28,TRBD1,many,TGTGCCAGCAGTTTGGCGGGACAGGGAACAGATACGCAGTATTTT,CASSLAGQGTDTQYF
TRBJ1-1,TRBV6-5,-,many,TGTGCCAGCAGTTATAGGGACCTGAACACTGAAGCTTTCTTT,CASSYRDLNTEAFF
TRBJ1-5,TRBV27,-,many,TGTGCCAGCAGTTCACCGGGACTGGGTGTGCCCCAGCATTTT,CASSSPGLGVPQHF
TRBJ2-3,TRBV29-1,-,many,TGCAGCAGCATGTGGGAGGACACAGATACGCAGTATTTT,CSSMWEDTDTQYF
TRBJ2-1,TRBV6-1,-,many,TGTGCCAGCAGTGAAGGACAGTGGGCTGAGCAGTTCTTC,CASSEGQWAEQFF
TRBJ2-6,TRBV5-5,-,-,TGTGCCAGCAGCTTGTTGGCTGGGGCCAACGTCCTGACTTTC,CASSLLAGANVLTF
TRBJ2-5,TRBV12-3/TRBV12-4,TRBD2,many,TGTGCCAGCAGGCCGAATCGAGCGGGGCAAGAGACCCAGTACTTC,CASRPNRAGQETQYF
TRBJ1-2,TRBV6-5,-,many,TGTGCCAGCAGTTACTCGGGGGAGAACTATGGCTACACCTTC,CASSYSGENYGYTF
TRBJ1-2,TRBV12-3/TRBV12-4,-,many,TGTGCCAGCAGTTTCGGGGGTGCTAACTATGGCTACACCTTC,CASSFGGANYGYTF
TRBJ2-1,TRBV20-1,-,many,TGCAGTGCTAGAGATAGTGGTCGGGGAGTCTCCTACAATGAGCAGTTCTTC,CSARDSGRGVSYNEQFF
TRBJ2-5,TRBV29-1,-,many,TGCAGCGTTGTTGGGGGTAAAGAGACCCAGTACTTC,CSVVGGKETQYF
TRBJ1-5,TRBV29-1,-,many,TGCAGCGTTGCAGGGACCGGGCAGCCCCAGCATTTT,CSVAGTGQPQHF